What follows are 15 T cell receptor beta chains derived from one specimen sequenced in a study of T cells after yellow fever vaccination. TCRdb called the 5' RACE reads again in MiXCR, with one record for every CDR3 protein. The repertoire holds more than 350,000 distinct CDR3 sequences, with 11% as singletons. Sequences were derived from PBMCs, sampled on the day of the first yellow fever vaccination. The source is a young man who received the YFV17D yellow fever vaccine.

This clonotype was seen ten or more times. V is TRBV10-3 and J is TRBJ1-5, with 9 bases aligning to TRBD1. The junction had 4 bases not matched to a gene; V was cut back by 6 bases and J by 1 base. Per germline, CDR1 ENHRY and CDR2 SYGVKD. The CDR3 loop spans 15 amino acids. Here the CDR3 reads CAISQDRGSNQPQHF. For the CDR3, the DNA is TGTGCCATCAGCCAGGACAGGGGAAGCAATCAGCCCCAGCATTTT.

The rearrangement joins TRBV7-2 to TRBJ2-7, with D perhaps TRBD1 or TRBD2 (5 bases each). Trimming took off 5 bases at V and 0 bases at J, with 17 bases between the two ends. This CDR3 spans 16 amino acids. CDR1 is SGHTA and CDR2 is FQGNSA in the germline V gene. The CDR3 DNA reads TGTGCCAGCAGCAAACGGGGCAGGTCGAGCTCCTACGAGCAGTACTTC. Residues: CASSKRGRSSSYEQYF.

This clonotype was counted only a few times. The gene calls are TRBV20-1 and TRBJ2-7, with TRBD1 as a possible D gene (6 bases). Germline CDR1 and CDR2: DFQATT and SNEGSKA (reference sequence). This CDR3 spans 12 amino acids. Trimming pared 6 bases from V and 0 bases from J, leaving 9 bases between. CDR3 protein: CSAPDSSYEQYV. As DNA, the CDR3 is TGCAGTGCGCCGGACAGCTCCTACGAGCAGTACGTC.

This clonotype was observed at least ten times. The chain joins TRBV7-9 to TRBJ1-1; maybe TRBD1 (5 bases). V dropped 8 bases and J dropped 0 bases, with 13 bases sitting between them. This CDR3 spans 14 amino acids. CDR1 SEHNR and CDR2 FQNEAQ come from the germline V gene (reference sequence). The CDR3 sequence: CASSSTGLNTEAFF. The CDR3 nucleotides read TGTGCCAGCTCCTCTACAGGTTTGAACACTGAAGCTTTCTTT.

This clonotype was counted only a few times. The chain recombines TRBV12-3 or TRBV12-4 with TRBJ2-3, with D perhaps TRBD2 (5 bases). V gave up 4 bases and J gave up 1 base, with 12 bases separating them. The CDR3 covers 15 residues. The CDR3 nucleotides are TGTGCCAGCAGTTCCCGGGATCAGGGCACAGATACGCAGTATTTT. This sequence encodes CASSSRDQGTDTQYF.

This clonotype has only a few counts. The chain carries TRBV7-9 and TRBJ2-4; D call uncertain. The CDR3 runs 14 residues. Germline V gene sequence: CDR1 SEHNR, CDR2 FQNEAQ (reference sequence). With 5 bases removed from V and 8 bases from J, the gap between germline ends came to 16 bases. The CDR3 sequence: CASSPSRGHHIQYF. The CDR3 DNA sequence: TGTGCCAGCAGCCCCTCTCGCGGTCACCACATTCAGTACTTC.

There are a few counts of this clonotype. V and J are TRBV6-5 and TRBJ1-1, with D tentatively TRBD1 (5 bases). This CDR3 contains 15 residues. Germline CDR1 reads MNHEY; CDR2 reads SVGAGI. Trimming left V 1 base short and J 1 base short, with 10 bases between. CDR3 sequence: CASSYLGRRNTEAFF. The CDR3 coding sequence is TGTGCCAGCAGTTACTTGGGACGGAGGAACACTGAAGCTTTCTTT.

In this sample, this clonotype turned up a few times. The chain has TRBV29-1 and TRBJ2-7; D unclear. The CDR3 length is 12 residues. V lost 4 bases to trimming and J lost 3 bases, with 10 bases between them. Germline CDR1 and CDR2: SQVTM and ANQGSEA. DNA of the CDR3: TGCAGCGTTGGCACCGTCTTCTACGAGCAGTACGTC. Translating gives CSVGTVFYEQYV.

The chain recombines TRBV3-1 with TRBJ2-5; 9 bases agree with TRBD1. CDR3 length: 16 amino acids. Per germline, CDR1 LGHDT and CDR2 YNNKEL (reference sequence). The V segment lost 1 base and the J segment 3 bases; nucleotides outside the gene matches: 6. CDR3 region: CASSQARDRVKETQYF. The CDR3, as DNA: TGTGCCAGCAGCCAAGCTAGGGACAGGGTAAAAGAGACCCAGTACTTC.

The V and J genes are TRBV30 and TRBJ2-5; a weak D match, TRBD2 (7 bases). The CDR3 has 14 amino acids. Germline CDR1 GTSNPN, CDR2 SVGIG (reference sequence). V shed 5 bases and J shed 5 bases, with 18 bases lying between them. The CDR3 DNA reads TGTGCCTGGGGCGGGGAGGGGGTGTGGGAGACCCAGTACTTC. Its translation: CAWGGEGVWETQYF.

The V call is TRBV6-1, the J call TRBJ2-7, with 7 bases lining up with TRBD1. Germline-derived CDR1 and CDR2 are MNHNS and SASEGT. After removal of 8 bases from V and 3 bases from J, the junction contained 16 bases not matched to a gene. The length of the CDR3 is 16 residues. The CDR3 here is CASSGTAYSRSYEQYV. The CDR3 nucleotides are TGTGCCAGCTCCGGGACAGCCTATAGTCGTAGCTACGAGCAGTACGTC.

This chain links TRBV9 with TRBJ1-6; D possibly corresponds to TRBD1 (6 bases). V dropped 4 bases and J dropped 8 bases, with 25 bases sitting between them. The germline V gene encodes CDR1 SGDLS and CDR2 YYNGEE. The CDR3 runs 18 residues. The CDR3 loop is CASSLRGAGEGLYSPLHF. CDR3 in DNA: TGTGCCAGCAGCTTGCGGGGGGCAGGTGAAGGCTTGTATTCACCCCTCCACTTT.

This clonotype was observed a few times. This chain uses TRBV4-3 with TRBJ2-7; D unresolved. The germline CDR1 and CDR2 sequences are LGHNA and YSLEER. Trimming left V 0 bases short and J 7 bases short, with 16 bases between. The CDR3 is 15 amino acids. CDR3 in amino acids: CASSQDLGSQREQYF. In DNA, the CDR3 is TGCGCCAGCAGCCAAGATTTGGGCAGCCAGAGGGAGCAGTACTTC.

In its sample, this clonotype was seen many times. This chain joins TRBV29-1 and TRBJ1-2; possible D gene TRBD1, 5 bases. Germline V CDR1 and CDR2: SQVTM, ANQGSEA. The CDR3 contains 13 residues. The V and J ends lost 1 base and 1 base respectively, with 7 bases between them. The DNA of the CDR3 is TGCAGCGTTGAAGCAGGGAATAACTATGGCTACACCTTC. Its protein product is CSVEAGNNYGYTF.

In this sample, this clonotype turned up a few times. The rearrangement links TRBV19 to TRBJ2-3; D is possibly TRBD1 (5 bases). This CDR3 region has 14 residues. Germline V CDR1 and CDR2: LNHDA, SQIVND (reference sequence). Trimming cost V 4 bases and J 6 bases, with 14 bases left between them. The CDR3 protein is CASSNRRVSDTQYF. CDR3 nucleotide sequence: TGTGCCAGTAGTAATCGCAGGGTGAGCGATACGCAGTATTTT.